This T cell receptor (beta chain) was sequenced in a study of blood T cells in healthy people across ages (dated by TCRdb to the mid-2010s). Notes on the research overall: In model experiments, template switching captured about one uniquely barcoded TCR beta cDNA molecule for every two T cells. The study measured age-related changes in TCR beta repertoire diversity using deep sequencing normalized with unique cDNA molecular identifiers. The donors were divided into four age groups: young (average 16 years), middle-aged (around 41), aged (approximately 62) and long-lived (about 90). Donors of different ages were randomly distributed across sequencing lanes to avoid experimental bias. For two donors (one aged 18 to 29 and one aged 80 or older), the study analyzed two additional independent replicas of 1 million unique cDNA reads from the same blood draw. Results the study describes overall, beyond this receptor: As age increased, observed TCR beta diversity per million T cells dropped in a roughly linear way, and a significant reduction was already evident by age roughly 36. The long-lived group showed more naive CD4+ T cells, fewer expanded clones and increased TCR diversity than the aged group, suggesting age selection. Estimates of total diversity based on one million sequenced T cells were considered lower bounds and underestimates. The CMV infection status of donors was not known, potentially confounding age-related changes in expanded clonotypes. A strong correlation was found between observed TCR beta diversity and the percentage of naive T cells measured by flow cytometry. Since profiling was done on bulk unsorted PBMCs, naive and antigen-experienced compartments could not be conclusively compared.

The approximately 39 donors, aged about 6 to 95 years, were systemically healthy Caucasian individuals from Russia. Roughly 10 milliliters of peripheral blood were drawn from each donor into EDTA-treated Vacutainer tubes. PBMCs were isolated by Ficoll-Paque density-gradient centrifugation, with at least 7 million obtained per sample. Total RNA was extracted from PBMCs with Trizol reagent, with at least 6 micrograms obtained per sample. For every donor, flow cytometry on a PBMC aliquot measured the percentage of naive CD45RAhigh/CD27high T cells. The method was 5' RACE. A second roughly 7 to 11 cycle PCR used a sample-barcoded 5' primer and a J-beta primer mix. A unique molecular identifier was introduced onto each TCR beta cDNA molecule by a template-switch 5' adaptor carrying 12 random nucleotides. Each sample yielded at least 2.5 million CDR3-containing paired-end reads. All of the RNA was converted into first-strand cDNA using the Mint cDNA synthesis kit, with a TRBC-specific oligonucleotide serving as the primer. Following uracil-DNA glycosylase treatment, all cDNA underwent a first 18-cycle PCR with the universal primers M1SS and BC2_uni_R. Regarding the original processing steps: Normalization of each sample was performed by random selection of 1 million high-quality reads, each carrying a distinct molecular identifier. Reads with shared molecular identifiers were discarded instead of being binned into consensus sequences. MiTCR, with a Q25 quality threshold and the strictest error-elimination algorithm, was used for CDR3 identification, clonotype clustering and error correction. A nonparametric unseen species model with Euler transformation was used to estimate lower-bound total TCR beta diversity. Starting from the raw public reads, TCRdb applied fastp trimming at Q25, assembled clones with MiXCR and retained in-frame beta chains. Merged by CDR3 protein, the rows form single entries marked with the most common genes and DNA. The V and J calls here are based on TCRdb, not the publication. The sample table records approximately 1,700,000 distinct CDR3 sequences; about 39% of these occur just once. The ten largest make up 23% of the sample.

The CDR1 and CDR2 encoded by the germline V gene (reference sequence) are MNHEY and SMNVEV. V and J are truncated by 11 bases and 1 base respectively, leaving an intervening sequence of 18 bases. The CDR3 runs 14 residues from the cysteine to the phenylalanine. This entry keeps only the CDR3 DNA: 42 bases, framed from base 1. Regarding this clonotype: Its cognate antigen has yet to be identified. No per-base quality is available; no much larger clone lies one base away.

This receptor was taken from a human donor in good health. The chain joins TRBV27 to TRBJ2-7; the D segment could be TRBD2, given 6 matching bases. Source material: blood. CDR3 reads: CAAGSGTASYEQYF. The DNA reads TGTGCCGCGGGATCCGGGACGGCGTCCTACGAGCAGTACTTC.